Described below is a single TCR beta chain sequence and its context. This entry comes from a study of patients and donors after allogeneic stem cell transplantation. Using its own MiXCR run on the RT-PCR reads, TCRdb lists one record per CDR3 protein. The data hold about a million distinct CDR3 sequences, with roughly 17% observed a single time. Input material: blood, either unsorted or a sorted T cell fraction (not recorded which). The sequence derives from a human donor who was either an allogeneic HSCT recipient or a stem cell or donor lymphocyte infusion donor (not recorded which). It is not recorded whose cells these are; they may come from a transplant donor.

CDR3 loop: CASSQPELASDTQYF. CDR3 DNA: TGCGCCAGCAGCCAACCCGAACTAGCCTCAGATACGCAGTATTTT. This chain connects TRBV4-1 to TRBJ2-3; tentatively, D is TRBD2 (6 bases). Germline-derived CDR1 and CDR2 are MGHRA and YSYEKL. Between the trimmed V and J ends, which lost 2 bases and 4 bases, there was a span of 13 bases. This CDR3 comprises 15 residues.